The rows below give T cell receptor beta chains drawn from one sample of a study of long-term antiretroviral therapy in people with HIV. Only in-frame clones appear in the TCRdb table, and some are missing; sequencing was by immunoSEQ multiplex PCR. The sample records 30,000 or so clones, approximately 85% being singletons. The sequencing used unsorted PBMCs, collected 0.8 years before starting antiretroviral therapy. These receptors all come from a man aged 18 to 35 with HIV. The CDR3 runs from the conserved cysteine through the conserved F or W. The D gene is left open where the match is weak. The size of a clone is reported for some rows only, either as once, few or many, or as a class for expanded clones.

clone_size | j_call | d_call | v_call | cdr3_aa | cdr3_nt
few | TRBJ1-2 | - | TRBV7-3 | CASSLTANYGYTF | TGTGCCAGCAGCTTGACAGCAAACTATGGCTACACCTTC
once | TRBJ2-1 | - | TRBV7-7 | CASSPLLSGEQFF | TGTGCTAGCAGCCCACTTCTTTCGGGTGAGCAGTTCTTC
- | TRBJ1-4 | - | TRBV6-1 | CASRTVRGEKLFF | TGTGCCAGCAGGACAGTAAGAGGCGAAAAACTGTTTTTT
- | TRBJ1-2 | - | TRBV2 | CASSVVSGYTF | TGTGCCAGCAGTGTGGTCTCTGGCTACACCTTC
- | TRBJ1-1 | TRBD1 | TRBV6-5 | CASSYSWDRVSEAFF | TGTGCCAGCAGTTACTCTTGGGACAGGGTTTCTGAAGCTTTCTTT
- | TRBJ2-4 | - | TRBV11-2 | CASSLVKNIQYF | TGTGCCAGCAGCTTGGTCAAAAACATTCAGTACTTC
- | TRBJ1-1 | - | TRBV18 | CASSPGQANTEAFF | TGTGCCAGCTCACCTGGCCAGGCAAACACTGAAGCTTTCTTT
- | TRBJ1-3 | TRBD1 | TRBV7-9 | CASSRDRPIYF | TGTGCCAGCAGCAGGGACAGGCCCATATATTTT
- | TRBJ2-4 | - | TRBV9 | CASSGVSKNIQYF | TGTGCCAGCAGTGGGGTATCCAAAAACATTCAGTACTTC
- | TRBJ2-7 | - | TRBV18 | CASSPPGWAEQYF | TGTGCCAGCTCACCACCCGGTTGGGCGGAGCAGTACTTC
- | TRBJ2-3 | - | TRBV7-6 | CASSLALMDTQYF | TGTGCCAGCAGCTTAGCGCTAATGGATACGCAGTATTTT
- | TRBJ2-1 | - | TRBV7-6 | CASSLANEDNEQFF | TGTGCCAGCAGCTTAGCCAACGAAGACAATGAGCAGTTCTTC
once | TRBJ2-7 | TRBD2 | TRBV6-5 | CASRSPGLATEQYF | TGTGCCAGCAGATCCCCGGGACTAGCGACCGAGCAGTACTTC
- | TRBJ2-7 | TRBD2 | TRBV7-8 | CASSLSSSGSYRYEQYF | TGTGCCAGCAGCTTAAGTTCTAGCGGGAGCTATCGTTACGAGCAGTACTTC
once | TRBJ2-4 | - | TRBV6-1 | CASNPMQGKNIQYF | TGTGCCAGCAACCCCATGCAGGGCAAAAACATTCAGTACTTC
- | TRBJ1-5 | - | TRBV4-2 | CASSPSFQGRNQPQHF | TGTGCCAGCAGCCCCAGTTTTCAGGGCCGAAATCAGCCCCAGCATTTT
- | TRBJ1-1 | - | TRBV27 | CASSSSYTEAFF | TGTGCCAGCAGTTCCAGTTACACTGAAGCTTTCTTT
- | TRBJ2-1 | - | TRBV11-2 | CASSLRESSFGEQFF | TGTGCCAGCAGCCTCAGGGAAAGCTCCTTCGGTGAGCAGTTCTTC
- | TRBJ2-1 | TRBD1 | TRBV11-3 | CASSADRGVGYEQFF | TGTGCCAGCAGCGCCGACAGGGGTGTAGGTTATGAGCAGTTCTTC
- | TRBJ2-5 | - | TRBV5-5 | CASSLGQQETQYF | TGTGCCAGCAGCTTGGGTCAGCAAGAGACCCAGTACTTC
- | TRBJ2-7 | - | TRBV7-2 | CASSSDYEQYF | TGTGCCAGCAGCTCCGACTACGAGCAGTACTTC
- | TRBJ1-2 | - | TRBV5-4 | CASSSIDSNYGYTF | TGTGCCAGCAGCTCAATTGACAGCAACTATGGCTACACCTTC
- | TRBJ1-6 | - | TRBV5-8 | CASSFLGRPLHF | TGTGCCAGCAGCTTTTTGGGCAGACCCCTCCACTTT
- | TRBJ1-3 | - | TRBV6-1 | CASSDYGRSGNTIYF | TGTGCCAGCAGTGATTATGGCCGTTCCGGAAACACCATATATTTT
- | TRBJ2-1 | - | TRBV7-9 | CASSRDTRAPYNEQFF | TGTGCCAGCAGCCGGGACACCCGGGCCCCCTACAATGAGCAGTTCTTC
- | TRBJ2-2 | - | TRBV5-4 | CASTSQRLLNTGELFF | TGTGCCAGCACCAGCCAAAGATTGCTAAACACCGGGGAGCTGTTTTTT
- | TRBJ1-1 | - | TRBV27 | CASSLSPLNTEAFF | TGTGCCAGCAGTTTATCCCCATTGAACACTGAAGCTTTCTTT
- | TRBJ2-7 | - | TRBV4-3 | CASSQVGTGYEQYF | TGCGCCAGCAGCCAGGTCGGTACCGGCTACGAGCAGTACTTC
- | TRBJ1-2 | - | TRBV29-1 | CSVEVEQFYGYTF | TGCAGCGTTGAAGTTGAACAGTTCTATGGCTACACCTTC
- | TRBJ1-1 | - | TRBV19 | CASSLELGVWRNTEAFF | TGTGCCAGTAGTCTGGAGTTAGGGGTTTGGAGGAACACTGAAGCTTTCTTT
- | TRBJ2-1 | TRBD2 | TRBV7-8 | CASSRTSDWGEQFF | TGTGCCAGCAGCAGGACTAGCGATTGGGGTGAGCAGTTCTTC
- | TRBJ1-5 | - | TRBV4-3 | CASSQAGKGWPQHF | TGCGCCAGCAGCCAAGCAGGGAAGGGTTGGCCCCAGCATTTT
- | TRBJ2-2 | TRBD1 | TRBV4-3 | CASSQLQGTGELFF | TGCGCCAGCAGCCAGTTACAGGGGACCGGGGAGCTGTTTTTT
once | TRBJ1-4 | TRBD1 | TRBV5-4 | CASSRDREDEKLFF | TGTGCCAGCAGCCGAGACAGGGAGGACGAAAAACTGTTTTTT
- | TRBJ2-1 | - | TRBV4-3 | CASSQAAGFNEQFF | TGCGCCAGCAGCCAAGCCGCAGGGTTTAATGAGCAGTTCTTC
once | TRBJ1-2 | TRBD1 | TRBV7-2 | CASSYSGTGDAGYTF | TGTGCCAGCAGTTATTCCGGGACAGGGGACGCTGGCTACACCTTC
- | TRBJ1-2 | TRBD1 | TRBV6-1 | CASRKDRGYGYTF | TGTGCCAGCAGGAAGGACAGGGGTTATGGCTACACCTTC
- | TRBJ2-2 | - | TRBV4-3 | CASSQESVTGELFF | TGCGCCAGCAGCCAAGAATCGGTCACCGGGGAGCTGTTTTTT
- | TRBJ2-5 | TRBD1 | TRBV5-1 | CASTLLPGQGETQYF | TGCGCCAGCACTCTCCTCCCGGGACAGGGGGAGACCCAGTACTTC